This is a list of T cell receptor beta chains from one sample in a study of blood T cell repertoires in COVID-19. Only in-frame clones appear in the TCRdb table, and some are missing; sequencing was by immunoSEQ multiplex PCR. This sample yields fewer than 120,000 clones, of which about three quarters are seen a single time; approximately 16% belongs to the top ten. The material sequenced was peripheral blood. Every receptor here comes from a woman of 80 years or more with active or convalescent COVID-19. The CDR3 runs from the conserved cysteine through the conserved F or W. The D gene is left open where the match is weak. For some rows the clone size is stated as once, few or many, or as a class when expanded; others skip it.

>.|TRBJ2-7|.|14|TRBV3-1/TRBV3-2
TGTGCCAGCAGCCAAGATCGACGGACTTGGGAGCAGTACTTC
CASSQDRRTWEQYF
>.|TRBJ1-1|.|14|TRBV19
TGTGCCAGTACCCAGACAGGACCGAACACTGAAGCTTTCTTT
CASTQTGPNTEAFF
>.|TRBJ2-7|TRBD2|16|TRBV4-3
TGCGCCAGCAGCCAAGGATGGACTAGCGGGAGGGGGGAGCAGTACTTC
CASSQGWTSGRGEQYF
>.|TRBJ2-5|TRBD2|14|TRBV2
TGTGCCAGCAGTAACCGGGAGGCAGGGGAGACCCAGTACTTC
CASSNREAGETQYF
>few|TRBJ2-7|.|13|TRBV2
TGTGCCAGCAGCCACAGGGAAGGCTACGAGCAGTACTTC
CASSHREGYEQYF
>once|TRBJ2-7|TRBD1|15|TRBV6-5
TGTGCCAGCAGTCCCTGGGACAGGGTAGATCTCGAGCAGTACTTC
CASSPWDRVDLEQYF
>.|TRBJ2-1|TRBD2|16|TRBV11-2
TGTGCCAGCAGCTTATTCCGGACTAGCGGGAGCTATGAGCAGTTCTTC
CASSLFRTSGSYEQFF
>.|TRBJ1-6|TRBD1|15|TRBV5-4
TGTGCCAGCAGCTTGGACGGGACAGGGTATTCACCCCTCCACTTT
CASSLDGTGYSPLHF
>.|TRBJ2-1|TRBD2|17|TRBV3-1/TRBV3-2
TGTGCCAGCAGCCCTACATTGGGACTAGCGGGAGTAAATGAGCAGTTCTTC
CASSPTLGLAGVNEQFF
>few|TRBJ2-1|TRBD1|16|TRBV28
TGTGCCAGCAGTTACCGGAACAGGGGCTGGTGGAATGAGCAGTTCTTC
CASSYRNRGWWNEQFF
>.|TRBJ2-2|.|13|TRBV25-1
TGTGCCACCCTGGGACACAACACCGGGGAGCTGTTTTTT
CATLGHNTGELFF
>few|TRBJ2-7|TRBD1|15|TRBV6-1
TGTGCCAGCAGTGAGGGGACAGGCTTCTCCTACGAGCAGTACTTC
CASSEGTGFSYEQYF
>.|TRBJ2-5|.|14|TRBV5-1
TGCGCCAGCAGCGTACAGGGTCGGGGAGAGACCCAGTACTTC
CASSVQGRGETQYF
>.|TRBJ1-2|TRBD1|16|TRBV19
TGTGCCAGTAGTCTCGACCGGGACAGGGGGCTTAACGGCTACACCTTC
CASSLDRDRGLNGYTF
>.|TRBJ2-7|TRBD2|15|TRBV7-9
TGTGCCAGCAGCCGAGACGGACTAGCGATCCTCAAGCAGTACTTC
CASSRDGLAILKQYF
>.|TRBJ1-3|.|17|TRBV7-9
TGTGCCAGCGTATATTGGGGGGGAAGTAGCTCTGGAAACACCATATATTTT
CASVYWGGSSSGNTIYF
>.|TRBJ1-1|.|14|TRBV6-5
TGTGCCTCGTGCCGAGCAGGAATGAACACTGAAGCTTTCTTT
CASCRAGMNTEAFF
>.|TRBJ1-2|.|14|TRBV14
TGTGCCAGCAGCCCGTTATTGGCGTGGCGGGGCTACACCTTC
CASSPLLAWRGYTF
>.|TRBJ2-1|TRBD1|13|TRBV10-1
TGCGCCAGCATCGGGACAGGGGACAATGAGCAGTTCTTC
CASIGTGDNEQFF
>.|TRBJ2-5|TRBD1|14|TRBV5-1
TGCGCCAGCAGCTTGCAGGGGGACGAAGAGACCCAGTACTTC
CASSLQGDEETQYF
>.|TRBJ2-7|TRBD2|16|TRBV11-2
TGTGCCAGCAGCCCCCTATGGGGGAGGGTCGGCTACGAGCAGTACTTC
CASSPLWGRVGYEQYF
>.|TRBJ1-4|.|14|TRBV4-3
TGCGCCAGCAGCCAGGGCAGATGGAATGAAAAACTGTTTTTT
CASSQGRWNEKLFF
>once|TRBJ1-4|.|15|TRBV27
TGTGCCAGCGGGTTAAACAGGGTCACTAATGAAAAACTGTTTTTT
CASGLNRVTNEKLFF
>.|TRBJ1-1|.|13|TRBV15
TGTGCCACCAGCAGAGAGCAGGACAGTAAAGCTTTCTTT
CATSREQDSKAFF
>few|TRBJ1-2|TRBD1|14|TRBV7-2
TGTGCCAGCAGCTTTCAGGGGGCCAGCTATGGCTACACCTTC
CASSFQGASYGYTF
>.|TRBJ2-1|.|12|TRBV29-1
TGCAGCGTTGAAGATGTGGGGGCCCGACGGTTCTTC
CSVEDVGARRFF
>few|TRBJ1-5|.|16|TRBV28
TGTGCCAGCAGTTCCGCTTCACAGGGCCGAAATCAGCCCCAGCATTTT
CASSSASQGRNQPQHF
>.|TRBJ2-1|TRBD2|15|TRBV6-6
TGTGCCAGCAGCTTCGGACTAGGTCGACGCAATGAGCAGTTCTTC
CASSFGLGRRNEQFF
>few|TRBJ2-5|TRBD2|13|TRBV2
TGTGCCAGCAGGCTAGCGGGAGGAGAGACCCAGTACTTC
CASRLAGGETQYF
>.|TRBJ2-7|.|14|TRBV2
TGTGCCAGCACCCCGGGACTTAGCTCCTACGAGCAGTACTTC
CASTPGLSSYEQYF